The 13 T cell receptor beta chains in this list originate from one sample, sequenced in a study of CD8 T cells in Susac syndrome. Roughly 0.45 to 1 ug RNA was reverse transcribed with random hexamers. TCRdb redid the calling of the immunoSEQ multiplex PCR reads with MiXCR, one entry per CDR3 protein. This sample has some 200,000 distinct CDR3 sequences, with about 94% found just once. Source material: CD4+ T cells from PBMCs. The receptors were sampled from a human donor with Susac syndrome.

CDR3 amino acids: CASTLTDVTGEAFF. Written as DNA, the CDR3 is TGTGCCAGCACCTTGACGGACGTCACGGGTGAAGCTTTCTTT. This sequence joins TRBV2 and TRBJ1-1; D not resolved. V lost 7 bases and J lost 7, with 19 bases in between. Germline CDR1 reads SNHLY; CDR2 reads FYNNEI. This CDR3 comprises 14 residues.

The chain couples TRBV20-1 to TRBJ1-4; maybe TRBD1 (5 bases). Per the germline V gene, CDR1 is DFQATT and CDR2 is SNEGSKA (reference sequence). The germline V and J ends were trimmed by 5 bases and 6 bases, with 13 bases remaining between them. The CDR3 is 13 residues long. This chain's CDR3 is CSAESGSDEKLFF. CDR3 in DNA: TGCAGTGCTGAATCAGGGTCAGATGAAAAACTGTTTTTT.

The J gene is TRBJ2-2, the V gene TRBV12-3 or TRBV12-4; TRBD2 aligns across 8 bases. Trimming at V came to 3 bases and at J to 3 bases, leaving 6 bases not matched to a gene. The CDR3 extends over 16 amino acids. CDR3 sequence reads: CASSFGGEAHTGELFF. The DNA of the CDR3 is TGTGCCAGCAGTTTCGGGGGGGAGGCGCACACCGGGGAGCTGTTTTTT.

This chain uses TRBV20-1 with TRBJ1-6; 7 bases match TRBD1. The CDR3 is made up of 14 amino acids. The trim removed 2 bases at V and 9 bases at J, leaving 7 bases unmatched. The germline CDR1 and CDR2 sequences are DFQATT and SNEGSKA (reference sequence). The CDR3 bases are TGCAGTGCTAGAACGGGACAGCCGGTTTCACCCCTCCACTTT. Translating gives CSARTGQPVSPLHF.

V gene TRBV12-3 or TRBV12-4 combines with J gene TRBJ1-4; TRBD1 is a possible D gene (6 bases). The CDR3 consists of 14 residues. Deletions cut 7 bases from V and 8 bases from J, with 17 bases between. CDR3 DNA: TGTGCCAGCACTGGAGGGGGGCTTAGAGAAAAACTGTTTTTT. Translated, it gives CASTGGGLREKLFF.

This CDR3 reads CASSSFRPPSYNEQFF. The CDR3 DNA is TGTGCCAGCAGCTCGTTTCGTCCGCCGTCCTACAATGAGCAGTTCTTC. The gene calls are TRBV5-6 and TRBJ2-1, with D unclear. V lost 3 bases to trimming and J lost 1 base, with 14 bases between them. The CDR3 loop spans 16 amino acids. CDR1 and CDR2 from the germline V gene are SGHDT and YYEEEE.

This chain joins TRBV11-3 and TRBJ2-2; D uncertain. Germline CDR1 reads SGHNT; CDR2 reads YENEEA. The CDR3 loop spans 14 amino acids. Trimming left V 4 bases short and J 1 base short, with 7 bases between. The CDR3 region is CASSSRGNTGELFF. CDR3 in DNA: TGTGCCAGCAGCTCCCGAGGGAACACCGGGGAGCTGTTTTTT.

The chain employs TRBV20-1 and TRBJ2-7; 9 nucleotides agree with TRBD1. Germline CDR1 reads DFQATT; CDR2 reads SNEGSKA (reference sequence). V was pared by 6 bases and J by 6 bases, with 15 bases of the junction left unmatched. This CDR3 contains 15 residues. The CDR3 coding sequence is TGCAGTGCCTCCGCGCGGGGACAGGGACTTGCCGAGCAGTACTTC. This translates into CSASARGQGLAEQYF.

V is TRBV29-1 and J is TRBJ2-5; 13 nucleotides match TRBD2. The CDR3 runs to 15 residues. Unmatched junction bases numbered 8, after V lost 6 bases and J lost 4 bases. Germline V gene data show CDR1 as SQVTM and CDR2 as ANQGSEA. CDR3 amino acids: CSVLGLAGLGETQYF. CDR3 nucleotides: TGCAGCGTCCTGGGACTAGCGGGGCTAGGAGAGACCCAGTACTTC.

V and J are TRBV9 and TRBJ1-1; the D is unclear. CDR3 length: 15 residues. The germline gives CDR1 SGDLS, CDR2 YYNGEE. V lost 3 bases and J lost 1, with 13 bases in between. This CDR3 reads CASSAIRTANTEAFF. Written as DNA, the CDR3 is TGTGCCAGCAGCGCTATCCGGACTGCGAACACTGAAGCTTTCTTT.

This sequence joins TRBV12-3 or TRBV12-4 and TRBJ1-1, with a possible D match to TRBD1 (5 bases). The V end was cut by 2 bases, the J end by 5 bases, with 12 bases between. The CDR3 contains 14 residues. The CDR3 nucleotides are TGTGCCAGCAGTTTAAGGGAGGGGTGGACTGAAGCTTTCTTT. Its protein is CASSLREGWTEAFF.

This chain joins TRBV12-3 or TRBV12-4 and TRBJ1-6, with unresolved D. The CDR3 has 14 residues. V lost 2 bases, J lost 6 bases, and 8 bases lay in between. In nucleotides, the CDR3 is TGTGCCAGCAGTTTAAAGTCCGGTAATTCACCCCTCCACTTT. It specifies CASSLKSGNSPLHF.

This clonotype appeared a single time. V gene TRBV29-1 combines with J gene TRBJ1-3; D is ambiguous. The CDR3 sequence is 14 residues long. The V gene lost 1 base and the J gene lost 0 bases, with 7 bases spanning the gap. The germline gives CDR1 SQVTM, CDR2 ANQGSEA. The CDR3 region is CSVEGTSSGNTIYF. The CDR3 DNA sequence: TGCAGCGTTGAAGGAACTTCCTCTGGAAACACCATATATTTT.